This T cell receptor (beta chain) was sequenced for a study of cytomegalovirus exposure and HLA in healthy donors listed by TCRdb under 2017. Background on the whole study: In an earlier analysis of under 750 of the donors, approximately 260 Gb of sequence data and 117 million unique TCR beta sequences from about 179 million T cells were reported. An early release covering 550 to 650 HLA-typed donors comprised approximately 290 gigabases of sequencing data and about 90 million unique TCR sequences. Of the 300 to 500 genotyped donors, 65% to 90% were placed in the genetic ancestry cluster associated with self-reported Caucasian donors. The study was designed to test whether signatures of past pathogen exposure could be identified by cataloging public T cell receptors. The study used immunosequencing to profile the T cell repertoires of 670 or so subjects and linked those repertoires to cytomegalovirus serostatus. A separate validation cohort of over a hundred different subjects was used in addition to the approximately 700-subject first cohort. To predict cytomegalovirus infection status, the study combined high-throughput TCR immunosequencing, statistical association of individual TCRs with disease status, and machine learning. In a later analysis, previously published TCR beta repertoires from 550 to 750 donors were re-analyzed and high-resolution HLA genotyping was added so that TCR occurrence patterns could be studied. Rather than using new phenotypic data, the later analysis identified candidate immune exposures from TCR beta sequences and from how often those sequences occurred across donors. An earlier analysis of 450 to 750 of the donors used high-throughput TCR beta sequencing to judge whether each TCR beta V gene segment behaved as functional or pseudogenic. Donor age, sex, ethnicity and CMV serostatus were compiled alongside the repertoire data. A later genetic analysis took genome-wide SNP genotypes for 398 of the 666 donors and used that subset as a discovery cohort. Every repertoire in the discovery cohort had been generated on one and the same sequencing platform. HLA typing covered class I and class II loci at four-digit resolution. Typing coverage varied by locus: roughly 629-640 donors for A, B, C, DRB1 and DQB1; some 520 for DQA1; approximately 570 for DPA1; fewer than 480 for DPB1. Several DR-DQ haplotypes were handled as single units for association and clustering because linkage in the cohort was strong. Among 398 genotyped donors of the cohort, an average of around 240,000 unique TCR beta nucleotide sequences were sequenced per donor, around 18% of them non-productive. Broad study findings and their caveats: Linkage disequilibrium might explain the correlated functional status among segregating V segments, but an unknown experimental factor could not be excluded. Because HLA typing was unavailable for some donors at each locus, only the typed subset was used in association tests. CMV serostatus was the only immune exposure information available for the cohort. A later analysis found that most CMV-associated TCR beta chains appeared HLA-restricted, with HLA associations seemingly driven largely by CMV exposure. In a later genetic analysis, a missense DCLRE1C variant was associated with V-gene and J-gene trimming of TCR beta chains, and the association was replicated in an independent cohort. The classifier was reported to diagnose cytomegalovirus status with high specificity and sensitivity in both the original and validation cohorts. In a later analysis, several top co-occurrence clusters were reported to appear linked to parvovirus B19, influenza, CMV and Epstein-Barr virus. A later analysis associated about 17,000 TCR beta sequences with specific HLA alleles at a false discovery rate of 0.05. Across donors, most TCR sequences were observed very rarely, whereas some public TCRs were present in many individuals. Broadly in line with IMGT annotations, most TCR beta V segments showed up in productive rearrangements about 87% or about 30% of the time in an earlier analysis of approximately 640 of the donors. A later analysis found that HLA-associated TCR beta chains were more clonally expanded and had lower generation probabilities than equally common non-associated chains. In vitro tests confirmed that a few of the cytomegalovirus-associated TCR beta chains recognize cytomegalovirus antigens. Roughly uniform sequencing depth across donors was assumed in presence/absence analyses, although this assumption may not hold. A later analysis found that TCR association rates varied across HLA loci, with DRB1 alleles showing the most associated TCRs and HLA-C alleles the fewest. In this cohort, only TCR beta chains were sequenced, and detectable features were limited by the absence of alpha or paired-chain data. A further reported finding was that TCR beta sequences accurately predicted the HLA-A and HLA-B alleles for most subjects in the first cohort. The earlier analysis of about 600 of the donors excluded roughly 17 rarely observed V segments, including chromosome 9 orphons, because counts were too low. In a later genetic analysis, fewer N-insertions in productive TCRs were reported among donors in an Asian-associated ancestry cluster than the roughly 640-donor mean. A cluster of highly shared sequence variants was judged likely to be a technical artifact of the sequencing pipeline. According to the authors, the approach could potentially be generalized to other disease states and immunological phenotypes. The 87-base-pair reads could not distinguish some IMGT-functional V segments, including TRBV6-2 and TRBV6-3, so those segments were excluded. The study gave a list of under 200 TCR beta chains associated with cytomegalovirus. When HLA alleles, especially DR and DQ, strongly co-occurred, TCR associations were difficult to assign to individual alleles.

CDR1 and CDR2, looked up from the germline V gene (reference sequence), are SEHNR and FQNEAQ. The CDR3 measures 15 amino acids from cysteine to phenylalanine. CDR3 DNA is the only sequence kept; it has 45 bases, read in frame from the first base. In total, approximately 700 healthy bone marrow donors made up the cohort. Cohort members were all nominally healthy when sampled, although unrecorded immune exposures were likely present. The donor tested CMV seronegative, placing the donor among the 300 to 450 seronegative members of the cohort. Every donor gave a peripheral blood sample, and the peripheral blood mononuclear cells from that sample were used for TCR beta sequencing. Genomic DNA was extracted from the blood cell samples with the Qiagen DNeasy Blood Extraction Kit. Concerning this clone: Its antigen target is currently unknown. At one end the junction does not follow the germline gene, possibly because of a read error.

The library was made by the immunoSEQ multiplex PCR assay. For the multiplex PCR, a mixture combining 60 forward primers for TCR Vbeta segments and 13 reverse primers for TCR Jbeta segments was used. The CDR3 region of rearranged TCR beta genes was amplified from genomic DNA with a multiplex PCR assay. The amplified TCR beta libraries were sequenced on the Illumina HiSeq System as 87-base-pair reads. The source study handled its data this way. A later analysis tallied roughly 76 million unique TCR beta chains across the 600 to 700 repertoires, and approximately 12 million of those chains were shared by two or more donors. Raw reads were error-corrected and collapsed into unique sequences with a nearest-neighbor algorithm that merged closely related sequences to remove PCR and sequencing errors. V, D and J gene segments were assigned by aligning CDR3 sequences to IMGT reference sequences. For a sequence to be retained, at least a six-nucleotide match to both a V gene segment and a J gene segment was required. Rearrangements were called productive when the CDR3 lacked stop codons and stayed in frame with V and J; all others were non-productive. Following IMGT convention, CDR3 was defined as the stretch from the second conserved V-encoded cysteine to the conserved J-encoded phenylalanine. Sequences without an unambiguous match to a single V gene segment were excluded from the earlier analysis of 500 to 700 of the donors. An earlier analysis of 587 of the donors classified V segments as functional when productive rearrangements were above 56.7% and as segregating when the standard deviation between donors was above 5%. A statistical classification framework was built to diagnose cytomegalovirus status from the catalog of TCR beta chain sequences. A later analysis assigned V and J genes by comparing TCR nucleotide sequences with IMGT/GENE-DB human TR gene sequences. Using the TCRdist pipeline, a later analysis assigned CDR3 sequences along with most-parsimonious VDJ recombination scenarios. In a later analysis, each TCR beta chain was defined by its CDR3 amino acid sequence together with its V-gene family, and reads without a unique V-gene family were excluded. A later analysis removed nearly 600 highly shared, low-generation-probability nucleotide sequences to deal with suspected cross-contamination and a sequencing artifact. In a later analysis, a clonal expansion index for each public chain was calculated from normalized within-repertoire ranks of inferred template counts. In a later analysis, generation probabilities were computed using a VDJ recombination model fitted to out-of-frame rearrangements, and the results were checked against IGoR. In a later analysis, TCR-TCR, TCR-HLA and TCR-CMV co-occurrence was scored with hypergeometric tests, and a repertoire-size bias correction was applied to TCR pairs. False discovery rates were estimated in a later analysis by permuting HLA or CMV assignments 20 times. In a later analysis, co-occurring TCRs were grouped using DBSCAN, and TCRdist sequence similarity was added for clustering within HLA-allele-positive subsets. Repertoires with fewer than 30,000 or more than 120,000 public chains were left out of co-occurrence clustering, as were four to six repertoires with anomalous nucleotide sharing. TCRdb stores this immuneACCESS table with in-frame sequences only. Part of the clones is absent; in the studies checked, under half of the shortfall reflects unresolved V genes, and no reason is known for the rest. V, J and clone size are taken as reported in that table, and D and trimming were inferred from the DNA itself. This sample holds 150,000 to 200,000 clones; 83% were observed only once. Jointly, the top ten make up about 1.6% of the sample.

The sample consisted of PBMCs. This sequence originates from a man in his fifties or sixties in good health and CMV-seronegative. The chain is encoded by TRBV7-9 joined to TRBJ2-1, and TRBD1 aligns with 8 junction nucleotides. CDR3 protein: CSSSSGQGIHNEQFF. The DNA sequence is as follows: TGTTCCAGCAGCTCAGGACAGGGTATCCACAATGAGCAGTTCTTC.